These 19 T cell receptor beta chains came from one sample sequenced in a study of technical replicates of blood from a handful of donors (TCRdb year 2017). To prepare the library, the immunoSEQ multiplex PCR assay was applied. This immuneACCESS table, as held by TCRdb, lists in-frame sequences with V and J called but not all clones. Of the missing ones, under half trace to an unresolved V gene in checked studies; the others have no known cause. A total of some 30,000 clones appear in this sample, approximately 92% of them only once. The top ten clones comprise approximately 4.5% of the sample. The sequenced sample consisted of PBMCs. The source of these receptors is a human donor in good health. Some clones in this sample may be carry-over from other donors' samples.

The DNA of the CDR3 is TGTGCCAGCAGCTGGCAGGAGGAGTACGAGCAGTACTTC. Its protein is CASSWQEEYEQYF. This chain connects TRBV7-9 to TRBJ2-7, with D tentatively TRBD2 (5 bases). This CDR3 contains 13 residues. Between the trimmed V and J ends, which lost 4 bases and 4 bases, there was a span of 11 bases. Germline V lookup: CDR1 SEHNR, CDR2 FQNEAQ (reference sequence).

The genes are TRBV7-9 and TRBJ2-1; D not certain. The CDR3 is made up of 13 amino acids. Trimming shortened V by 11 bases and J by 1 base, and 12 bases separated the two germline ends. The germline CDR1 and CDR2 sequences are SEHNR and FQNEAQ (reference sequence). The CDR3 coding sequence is TGTGCCGCCAGGCCGGAATCCTACAATGAGCAGTTCTTC. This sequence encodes CAARPESYNEQFF.

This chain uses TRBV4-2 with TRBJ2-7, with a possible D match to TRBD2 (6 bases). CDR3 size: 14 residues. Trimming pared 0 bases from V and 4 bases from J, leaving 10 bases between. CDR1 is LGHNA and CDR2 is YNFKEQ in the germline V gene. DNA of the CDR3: TGTGCCAGCAGCCAAGATAGGGCGGGATACGAGCAGTACTTC. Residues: CASSQDRAGYEQYF.

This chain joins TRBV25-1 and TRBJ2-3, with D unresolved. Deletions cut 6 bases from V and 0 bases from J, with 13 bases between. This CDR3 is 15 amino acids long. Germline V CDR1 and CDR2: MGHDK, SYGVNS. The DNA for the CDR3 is TGTGCCAGCAGCCTTCCCCTTCCTAGCACAGATACGCAGTATTTT. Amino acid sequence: CASSLPLPSTDTQYF.

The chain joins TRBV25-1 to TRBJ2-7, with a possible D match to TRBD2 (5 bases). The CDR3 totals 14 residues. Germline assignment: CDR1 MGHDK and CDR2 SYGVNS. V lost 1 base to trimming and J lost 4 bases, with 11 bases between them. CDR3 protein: CASSESGSLYEQYF. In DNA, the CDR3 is TGTGCCAGCAGTGAATCGGGGTCTTTATACGAGCAGTACTTC.

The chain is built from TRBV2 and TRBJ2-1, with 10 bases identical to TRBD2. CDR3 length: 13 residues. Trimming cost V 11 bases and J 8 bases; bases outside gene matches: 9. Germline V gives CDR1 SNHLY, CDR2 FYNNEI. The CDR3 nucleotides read TGTGCCCCGACTAGCGGGTTTGTCGATGAGCAGTTCTTC. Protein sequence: CAPTSGFVDEQFF. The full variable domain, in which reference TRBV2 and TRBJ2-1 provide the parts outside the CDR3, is EPEVTQTPSHQVTQMGQEVILRCVPISNHLYFYWYRQILGQKVEFLVSFYNNEISEKSEIFDDQFSVERPDGSNFTLKIRSTKLEDSAMYFCAPTSGFVDEQFFGPGTRLTVL.

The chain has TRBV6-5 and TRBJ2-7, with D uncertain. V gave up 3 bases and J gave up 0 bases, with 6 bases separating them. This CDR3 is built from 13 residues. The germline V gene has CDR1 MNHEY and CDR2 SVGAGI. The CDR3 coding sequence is TGTGCCAGCAGTTATTCTTACTCCTACGAGCAGTACTTC. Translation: CASSYSYSYEQYF.

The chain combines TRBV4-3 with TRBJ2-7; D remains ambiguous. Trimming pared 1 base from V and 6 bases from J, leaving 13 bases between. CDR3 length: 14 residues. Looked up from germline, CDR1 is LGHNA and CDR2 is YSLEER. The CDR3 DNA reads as TGCGCCAGCAGCCAAGGATCGCCGCCGGGCGAGCAGTACTTC. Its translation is CASSQGSPPGEQYF.

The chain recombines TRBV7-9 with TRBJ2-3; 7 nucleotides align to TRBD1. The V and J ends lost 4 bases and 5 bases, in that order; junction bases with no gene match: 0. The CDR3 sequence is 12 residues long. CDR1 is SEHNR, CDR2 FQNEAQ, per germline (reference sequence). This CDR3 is CASSSGGDTQYF. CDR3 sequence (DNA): TGTGCCAGCAGCTCAGGGGGAGATACGCAGTATTTT.

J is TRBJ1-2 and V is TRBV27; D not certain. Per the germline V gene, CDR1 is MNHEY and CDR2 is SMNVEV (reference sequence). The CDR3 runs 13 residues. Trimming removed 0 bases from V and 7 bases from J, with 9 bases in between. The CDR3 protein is CASSLSGGSGYTF. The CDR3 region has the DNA TGTGCCAGCAGTTTATCGGGAGGGAGTGGCTACACCTTC.

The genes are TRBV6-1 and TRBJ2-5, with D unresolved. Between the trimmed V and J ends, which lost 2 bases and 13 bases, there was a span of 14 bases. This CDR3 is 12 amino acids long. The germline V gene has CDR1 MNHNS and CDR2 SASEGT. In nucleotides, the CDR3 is TGTGCCAGCAGTGAATTACGCCAGAATTGGTACTTC. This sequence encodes CASSELRQNWYF.

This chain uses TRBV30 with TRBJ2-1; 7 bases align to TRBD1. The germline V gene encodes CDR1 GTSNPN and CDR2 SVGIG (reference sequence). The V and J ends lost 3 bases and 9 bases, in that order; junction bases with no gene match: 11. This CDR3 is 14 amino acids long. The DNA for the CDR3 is TGTGCCTGGAGCCCACTTACAGGGGAAAGTGAGCAGTTCTTC. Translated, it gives CAWSPLTGESEQFF.

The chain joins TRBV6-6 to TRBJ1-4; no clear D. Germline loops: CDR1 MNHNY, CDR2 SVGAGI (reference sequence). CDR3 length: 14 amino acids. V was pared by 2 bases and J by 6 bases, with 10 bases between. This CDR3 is CASSYTAKYEKLFF. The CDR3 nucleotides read TGTGCCAGCAGTTACACTGCTAAATATGAAAAACTGTTTTTT.

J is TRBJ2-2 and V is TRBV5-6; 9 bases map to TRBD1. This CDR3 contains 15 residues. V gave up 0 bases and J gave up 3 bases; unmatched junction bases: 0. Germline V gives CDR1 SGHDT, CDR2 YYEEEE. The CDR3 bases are TGTGCCAGCAGCTTGGGGACAGGGGACACCGGGGAGCTGTTTTTT. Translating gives CASSLGTGDTGELFF.

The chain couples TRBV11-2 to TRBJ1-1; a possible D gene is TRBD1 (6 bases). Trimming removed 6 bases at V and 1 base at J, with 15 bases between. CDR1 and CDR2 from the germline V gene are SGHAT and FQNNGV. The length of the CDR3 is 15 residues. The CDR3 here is CASSTSWDTNTEAFF. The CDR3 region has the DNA TGTGCCAGCAGTACCAGTTGGGACACGAACACTGAAGCTTTCTTT. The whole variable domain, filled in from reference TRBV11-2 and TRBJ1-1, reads EAGVAQSPRYKIIEKRQSVAFWCNPISGHATLYWYQQILGQGPKLLIQFQNNGVVDDSQLPKDRFSAERLKGVDSTLKIQPAKLEDSAVYLCASSTSWDTNTEAFFGQGTRLTVV.

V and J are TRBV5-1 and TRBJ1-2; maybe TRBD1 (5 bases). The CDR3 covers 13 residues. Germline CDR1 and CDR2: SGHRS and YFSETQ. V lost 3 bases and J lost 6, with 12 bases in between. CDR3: CASSSAGRNGYTF. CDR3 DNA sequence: TGCGCCAGCAGCTCCGCGGGGCGGAATGGCTACACCTTC.

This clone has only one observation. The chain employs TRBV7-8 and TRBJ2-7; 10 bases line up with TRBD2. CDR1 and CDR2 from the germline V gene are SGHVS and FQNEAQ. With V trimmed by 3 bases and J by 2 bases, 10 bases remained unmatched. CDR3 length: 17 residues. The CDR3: CASSLFALAGVTYEQYF. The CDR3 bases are TGTGCCAGCAGCTTGTTCGCGCTAGCGGGGGTTACCTACGAGCAGTACTTC. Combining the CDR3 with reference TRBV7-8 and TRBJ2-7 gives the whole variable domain GAGVSQSPRYKVAKRGQDVALRCDPISGHVSLFWYQQALGQGPEFLTYFQNEAQLDKSGLPSDRFFAERPEGSVSTLKIQRTQQEDSAVYLCASSLFALAGVTYEQYFGPGTRLTVT.

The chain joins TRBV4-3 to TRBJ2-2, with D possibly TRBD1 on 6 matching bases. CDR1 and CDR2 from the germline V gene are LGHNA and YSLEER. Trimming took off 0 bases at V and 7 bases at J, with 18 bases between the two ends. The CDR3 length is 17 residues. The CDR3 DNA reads TGCGCCAGCAGCCAAGAAAGGAAGCAGGGGTTCGTCGGGGAGCTGTTTTTT. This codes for CASSQERKQGFVGELFF.

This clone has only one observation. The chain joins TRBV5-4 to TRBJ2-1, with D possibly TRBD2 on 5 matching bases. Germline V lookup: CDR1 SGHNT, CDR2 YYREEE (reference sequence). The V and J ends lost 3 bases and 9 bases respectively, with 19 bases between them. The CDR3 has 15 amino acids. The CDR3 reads CASSYEGIKGGEQFF. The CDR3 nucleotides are TGTGCCAGCAGCTACGAGGGCATCAAGGGCGGTGAGCAGTTCTTC.